These T cell receptor beta chains were read from a single sample in a study of cytomegalovirus exposure and HLA in healthy donors. Generated by immunoSEQ multiplex PCR, the TCRdb table keeps only in-frame clones and is missing some. Here the sample spans over 65,000 clones, around 77% being singletons. Sequencing input: PBMCs. These TCRs come from a man over 45 in good health and CMV-seronegative. Each CDR3 is given with its conserved first and last residue. The D gene is left open where the match is weak. Rows give clone size only sometimes, using once, few, many, or a class for an expanded clone.

d_call j_call v_call clone_size cdr3_nt cdr3_aa
TRBD1 TRBJ1-1 TRBV7-9 - TGTTCCAGCAGCTCAGGGTCAGGGGGAGCTTTCTTT CSSSSGSGGAFF
- TRBJ1-2 TRBV5-4 - TGTGCCACCGCCGTGGAGGGAAACTATGGCTACACCTTC CATAVEGNYGYTF
TRBD2 TRBJ2-4 TRBV2 - TGTGCCAGCAGTGCTCTAGCGGGGGGGAAGAACATTCAGTACTTC CASSALAGGKNIQYF
TRBD1 TRBJ2-2 TRBV7-2 once TGTGCCAGCAGCTTAGGATTATCGGGACAGTCTACGAACACCGGGGAGCTGTTTTTT CASSLGLSGQSTNTGELFF
TRBD2 TRBJ2-7 TRBV7-9 - TGTGCCAGCAGCGAAGCCGGGACTAGCGGCTACGAGCAGTACTTC CASSEAGTSGYEQYF
TRBD2 TRBJ2-3 TRBV5-1 - TGCGCCAGCAGCTTCGGACTAGCGGGGGGGACAGATACGCAGTATTTT CASSFGLAGGTDTQYF
TRBD2 TRBJ2-5 TRBV4-3 - TGCGCCAGCAGCCAAGGCAGGGCTAGCGGGGGCCGGAAACAAGAGACCCAGTACTTC CASSQGRASGGRKQETQYF
TRBD1 TRBJ2-7 TRBV18 - TGTGCCAGCTCACCGGTCAGGGGGTCCTACGAGCAGTACTTC CASSPVRGSYEQYF
TRBD2 TRBJ2-7 TRBV14 - TGTGCCAGCAGCCAAGCCGGACTAGTGTCCTACGAGCAGTACTTC CASSQAGLVSYEQYF
- TRBJ1-5 TRBV18 - TGTGCCAGCTCAGGGGGGGGTGCTCAGCCCCAGCATTTT CASSGGGAQPQHF
TRBD1 TRBJ1-2 TRBV7-9 - TGTGCCAGCAGTTACCGCCGGGACAGGCCTGAAACCTACTATGGCTACACCTTC CASSYRRDRPETYYGYTF
- TRBJ1-4 TRBV5-6 - TGTGCCAGCAGCTTGGTAGGAGGGAAACTGTTTTTT CASSLVGGKLFF
- TRBJ2-5 TRBV5-1 - TGCGCCAGCAGCTCAACAACTAGCTTTCCAGAGACCCAGTACTTC CASSSTTSFPETQYF
- TRBJ1-5 TRBV18 - TGTGCCAGCTCGTCAAATTCAGGGTCGGGGGATCAGCCCCAGCATTTT CASSSNSGSGDQPQHF
- TRBJ1-2 TRBV7-2 - TGTGCCAGCAGCTTAGTGGGGGCGGACACTTATGGCTACACCTTC CASSLVGADTYGYTF
- TRBJ2-3 TRBV18 - TGTGCCAGCTCACCCGGGGTCCTCGCCGGAGATACGCAGTATTTT CASSPGVLAGDTQYF
- TRBJ1-2 TRBV14 - TGTGCCAGCAGCCAAGCCTGGGCCCCGACCTATGGCTACACCTTC CASSQAWAPTYGYTF
- TRBJ2-5 TRBV30 - TGTGCCTGGATCGGAGCTCAAGAGACCCAGTACTTC CAWIGAQETQYF
- TRBJ2-5 TRBV6-1 once TGTGCCAGCAGTTATTCGTACCAAGAGACCCAGTACTTC CASSYSYQETQYF
- TRBJ1-3 TRBV5-6 - TGTGCCAGCAGCCGCATGCAGGTCCGGTTTACTGGAAACACCATATATTTT CASSRMQVRFTGNTIYF
TRBD1 TRBJ2-7 TRBV28 - TGTGCCAGCACCCCATGGACAGGGACAGGCTCCTACGAGCAGTACTTC CASTPWTGTGSYEQYF
- TRBJ2-2 TRBV2 - TGTGCCAGCAGAGCACAGGGTCGTGCCGGGGAGCTGTTTTTT CASRAQGRAGELFF
TRBD2 TRBJ2-3 TRBV19 - TGTGCCAGTTCGCTAGCGGGGACTAGCACAGATACGCAGTATTTT CASSLAGTSTDTQYF
- TRBJ1-2 TRBV19 - TGTGCCAGTAGTATTAATACGGGGAACAGTGGCTACACCTTC CASSINTGNSGYTF
TRBD2 TRBJ2-5 TRBV6-5 - TGTGCCGTCCGTAGCGGGGGGGCGAGGGAGACCCAGTACTTC CAVRSGGARETQYF
- TRBJ1-3 TRBV5-1 few TGCGCCAGCAGCTTGGGACAGGCGCAACCTGGAAACACCATATATTTT CASSLGQAQPGNTIYF
- TRBJ2-5 TRBV7-2 - TGTGCCAGCAGCTTAAACTCGGGGGGCCGAGAGACCCAGTACTTC CASSLNSGGRETQYF
TRBD1 TRBJ2-7 TRBV7-9 - TGTGCCAGCAGCTTAGGGTCCGGGACAGGGGGAGACGAGCAGTACTTC CASSLGSGTGGDEQYF
- TRBJ2-7 TRBV30 - TGTGCCTGGAAGTTCTTCGGGGATCGTTACGAGCAGTACTTC CAWKFFGDRYEQYF
TRBD1 TRBJ2-1 TRBV6-5 few TGTGCCAGCAGTTGGGGACAGGGGGTCGATGAGCAGTTCTTC CASSWGQGVDEQFF
- TRBJ2-3 TRBV15 - TGTGCCACCAGCAGGGCAGGGCCAGATACGCAGTATTTT CATSRAGPDTQYF
- TRBJ2-2 TRBV5-8 - TGTGCCAGCAGCTTGCGAACAGGAACGAACACCGGGGAGCTGTTTTTT CASSLRTGTNTGELFF
TRBD2 TRBJ2-7 TRBV7-9 - TGTTCCAGCAGCTCCGTTCCGGGACTAGCGGGGGCCTACTCCTACGAGCAGTACTTC CSSSSVPGLAGAYSYEQYF
- TRBJ1-2 TRBV7-8 - TGTGCCAGCAGCTTCCGGGAGGGCCCGACGGCGCGGGGCTACACCTTC CASSFREGPTARGYTF
TRBD1 TRBJ2-7 TRBV28 - TGTGCCAGCATAGGGGCAGGGGGCGTCCCGGGGGAGCAGTACTTC CASIGAGGVPGEQYF
- TRBJ2-1 TRBV7-2 few TGTGCCAGCAGCCCGGGCGGGCGTACCTACAATGAGCAGTTCTTC CASSPGGRTYNEQFF
- TRBJ1-2 TRBV30 - TGTGCCTGGACCCCCGTCCGGGGGGGCGGTCGCGGCTACACCTTC CAWTPVRGGGRGYTF
TRBD1 TRBJ2-5 TRBV14 - TGTGCCAGCAGCGGGGACAGGGGGCAAGAGACCCAGTACTTC CASSGDRGQETQYF
- TRBJ2-5 TRBV30 - TGTGCCTGGACCAGGACTTCCCCGAGAGGCCAGTACTTC CAWTRTSPRGQYF
TRBD2 TRBJ2-3 TRBV12-5 - TGTGCTAGTGAGGCTAGCGGGGGCGATACGCAGTATTTT CASEASGGDTQYF
- TRBJ2-7 TRBV4-2 few TGTGCCAGCAGCGCTCAAGACATGCCCTCCTACGAGCAGTACTTC CASSAQDMPSYEQYF
TRBD1 TRBJ2-1 TRBV4-2 - TGTGCCAGCAGCCAAGCTTTATCGGGACAGGGATACAATGAGCAGTTCTTC CASSQALSGQGYNEQFF
TRBD1 TRBJ1-2 TRBV23-1 few TGCGCCAGCAGTCTTTCCCTGGACAGGACGGGGGCGGGCTACACCTTC CASSLSLDRTGAGYTF
TRBD1 TRBJ1-1 TRBV19 - TGTGCCAGTACCCCGAGGGGGCAGGGGTCGGCTGAAGCTTTCTTT CASTPRGQGSAEAFF
- TRBJ1-6 TRBV19 - TGTGCCAGCGCGGGGGGGGGTCGATCACCCCTCCACTTT CASAGGGRSPLHF
- TRBJ1-5 TRBV7-2 - TGTGCCAGCAGCTTACAGGGGAGTAGCGATCAGCCCCAGCATTTT CASSLQGSSDQPQHF
TRBD1 TRBJ1-2 TRBV29-1 - TGCAGCGTTGACTTGGGACAGGGCCGCGGCTACACCTTC CSVDLGQGRGYTF
TRBD1 TRBJ2-3 TRBV5-1 - TGCGCCAGCAGCCATGGGACAGGGGACGCGGATACGCAGTATTTT CASSHGTGDADTQYF
- TRBJ2-4 TRBV5-8 - TGTGCCAGCAGCTCTTCCGGGAGTAAGGACATTCAGTACTTC CASSSSGSKDIQYF
- TRBJ2-1 TRBV4-3 - TGCGCCAGCAGCCAGATACGCGGGGGCGGCTACATTGAGCAGTTCTTC CASSQIRGGGYIEQFF
TRBD2 TRBJ2-3 TRBV5-5 few TGTGCCACCAGAGCGGGGGTGGGAGGTCGCACAGATACGCAGTATTTT CATRAGVGGRTDTQYF
- TRBJ1-2 TRBV27 - TGTGCCAGCAGTCCGGGGGGAGGGGCGACTCTCTATGGCTACACCTTC CASSPGGGATLYGYTF